Listed below are T cell receptor beta chains from one sample, sequenced in a study of vaccination and CD4 T cells after COVID-19. Their antigens are not known. From the PCR reads, TCRdb called clonotypes with MiXCR, one entry per CDR3 protein. Of 9,500 to 15,000 distinct CDR3 sequences in the sample, 45% to 50% are singletons; the top ten hold roughly 15%. The sequencing sample was made of CD4+ T cells from blood, cultured in vitro. The receptors were gathered from a human donor who had recovered from COVID-19. The CDR3 runs from the conserved cysteine through the conserved F or W. Rows give clone size only sometimes, using once, few, many, or a class for an expanded clone.

abundance	v_gene	j_gene	CDR3aa
NA	TRBV5-1	TRBJ1-1	CASSSPPGPRRNTEAFF
few	TRBV6-2/TRBV6-3	TRBJ1-2	CASQPGTGIYGYTF
NA	TRBV7-9	TRBJ2-7	CASSSPTGNSYEQYF
NA	TRBV4-1	TRBJ1-2	CASSQEGFLYGYTF
few	TRBV6-1	TRBJ1-1	CASSVEFLAEAFF
medium-sized	TRBV12-3/TRBV12-4	TRBJ1-1	CASSPRQGVRTEAFF
NA	TRBV28	TRBJ2-7	CASSSSPGLGSALDQEQYF
NA	TRBV10-3	TRBJ2-2	CAITGTLNTGELFF
NA	TRBV6-5	TRBJ2-1	CASSFGSGDLNEQFF
NA	TRBV20-1	TRBJ2-1	CSASRLAGGVEQFF
few	TRBV18	TRBJ1-6	CASSPPTSGTWSPLHF
few	TRBV10-2	TRBJ1-6	CASRLDPFSPLHF
NA	TRBV27	TRBJ2-2	CASSLLATGELFF
few	TRBV7-9	TRBJ1-2	CASSLRLGTGDDGYTF
NA	TRBV7-2	TRBJ2-3	CASSLRTSGRTDTQYF
NA	TRBV15	TRBJ2-7	CATSRARNGVDEQYF
few	TRBV7-2	TRBJ1-2	CASSLALRDYGYTF
NA	TRBV14	TRBJ2-5	CASSQSIGLAGGETQYF
few	TRBV20-1	TRBJ1-1	CSASSGAEAFF
NA	TRBV5-1	TRBJ1-1	CASSPRGNTEAFF
few	TRBV29-1	TRBJ1-1	CSGVDGASRTEAFF
NA	TRBV20-1	TRBJ2-2	CSASPFGGSFNTGELFF
once	TRBV7-7	TRBJ2-7	CASSLSHGSEYEQYF
NA	TRBV7-2	TRBJ2-7	CASSLQGLEQYF
NA	TRBV18	TRBJ1-5	CASSTRGSNQPQHF
few	TRBV7-9	TRBJ1-1	CASSQIVVRELEAFF
NA	TRBV7-6	TRBJ1-4	CASSLARQGLTNEKLFF
NA	TRBV28	TRBJ1-2	CASSLWIGTGGAYYGYTF
NA	TRBV7-6	TRBJ2-5	CASSRTSGAKETQYF
NA	TRBV7-2	TRBJ1-2	CASTFYEGGYTF
NA	TRBV4-3	TRBJ1-1	CASSQDQQGQMNTEAFF
NA	TRBV11-2	TRBJ1-4	CASSLGGGNEKLFF
NA	TRBV30	TRBJ2-7	CAWSAGRRGEQYF
NA	TRBV6-4	TRBJ2-1	CASRILRVSDNEQFF
NA	TRBV20-1	TRBJ2-2	CSARISQGLNTGELFF